The rows below give T cell receptor beta chains drawn from one sample of a study of beta chain features in type 1 diabetes. Using immunoSEQ multiplex PCR, the repertoire was profiled, and TCRdb retains in-frame clones only, with some absent. The sample shows 130,000 or so clones, about a tenth of them seen only once. Sequenced sample: central memory CD4+ T cells from blood. All receptors derive from a man younger than 30 in good health. CDR3s include the opening cysteine and the closing phenylalanine or tryptophan. A D gene is named only where the DNA matches it firmly. The listing skips clone size in some rows; elsewhere it reads once, few, many or a size class.

size	V	J	D	DNA	CDR3
NA	TRBV7-9	TRBJ2-1	NA	TGTGCCAGCAGCTTAGCATCATATTGGGGGCAGGGCAATGAGCAGTTCTTC	CASSLASYWGQGNEQFF
many	TRBV30	TRBJ2-3	TRBD1	TGTGCCTGGAATGAGGCCTGGGACAGAACAGATACGCAGTATTTT	CAWNEAWDRTDTQYF
NA	TRBV7-9	TRBJ2-7	NA	TGTGCCAGCAGCTTAACGGTCGAGCAGTACTTC	CASSLTVEQYF
NA	TRBV19	TRBJ2-3	TRBD2	TGTGCCAGTAGGGCCGACGGGACTAGCTCTCCAGATACGCAGTATTTT	CASRADGTSSPDTQYF
few	TRBV7-9	TRBJ2-5	NA	TGTGCCAGCAGCGTCAGACTAGGTCAAGAGACCCAGTACTTC	CASSVRLGQETQYF
few	TRBV30	TRBJ1-5	NA	TGTGCCTGGAGTGTAACAGCCTTCAATCAGCCCCAGCATTTT	CAWSVTAFNQPQHF
few	TRBV30	TRBJ2-5	NA	TGTGCCCGCTTCTACAGGGTAGCTTCAGAGACCCAGTACTTC	CARFYRVASETQYF
few	TRBV15	TRBJ1-6	TRBD1	TGTGCCACCAGCACCGGGACAGGGAATTCACCCCTCCACTTT	CATSTGTGNSPLHF
NA	TRBV10-3	TRBJ1-1	NA	TGTGCCATTTCCTCGGGGGGGGGAAGCATGAACACTGAAGCTTTCTTT	CAISSGGGSMNTEAFF
few	TRBV7-2	TRBJ2-7	NA	TGTGCCAGCAGCCGCGGTGGGGGCCCTCGGTACGAGCAGTACTTC	CASSRGGGPRYEQYF
few	TRBV5-4	TRBJ2-5	TRBD2	TGTGCCAGCAGCCTCGGACTAGCGGAGACCCAGTACTTC	CASSLGLAETQYF
NA	TRBV7-6	TRBJ2-2	TRBD1	TGTGCCAGCAGCTCCGGGACAGGGAATACCGGGGAGCTGTTTTTT	CASSSGTGNTGELFF
NA	TRBV4-2	TRBJ1-2	NA	TGTGCCAGCAGCCAAGAGGGGGAGGGGCCTTTGAGGGGCTACACCTTC	CASSQEGEGPLRGYTF
few	TRBV7-7	TRBJ2-1	TRBD2	TGTGCCAGCAGCCAGACTAGCGGGGGTGGGTATGAGCAGTTCTTC	CASSQTSGGGYEQFF
NA	TRBV7-2	TRBJ2-3	NA	TGTGCCAGCAGCTCCGCCGCGACTCAGCTATCAGATACGCAGTATTTT	CASSSAATQLSDTQYF
NA	TRBV6-5	TRBJ2-7	NA	TGTGCCAGCAGTTACACACAGGAGCCCCACGAGCAGTACTTC	CASSYTQEPHEQYF
NA	TRBV2	TRBJ1-5	NA	TGTGCCAGCAGTGAAGCGCGGGGGCCCCAGCATTTT	CASSEARGPQHF
NA	TRBV5-4	TRBJ2-5	NA	TGTGCCAGCAGCTTGGGCCGCACACAAGAGACCCAGTACTTC	CASSLGRTQETQYF
few	TRBV6-4	TRBJ2-6	NA	TGTGCCAGCAGTGAATCAGGGCAATCCAACGTCCTGACTTTC	CASSESGQSNVLTF
NA	TRBV4-2	TRBJ2-5	TRBD2	TGTGCCAGCAGCCAAGATGGCGCTAGCGGGGGGCAAGGCAATTTGGAGACCCAGTACTTC	CASSQDGASGGQGNLETQYF
NA	TRBV28	TRBJ1-4	NA	TGTGCCAGCAGTTCAGGCGCCCGGGGAGAAAAACTGTTTTTT	CASSSGARGEKLFF
few	TRBV25-1	TRBJ1-2	TRBD1	TGTGCCAGCACCGGGACAGGGCCCGGGGGCTACACCTTC	CASTGTGPGGYTF
few	TRBV2	TRBJ1-5	NA	TGTGCCAGCAGTGTAGAACAGCCCCAGCATTTT	CASSVEQPQHF
NA	TRBV28	TRBJ1-2	NA	TGTGCCAGCAGTTTTCAAAACTATGGCTACACCTTC	CASSFQNYGYTF
NA	TRBV6-4	TRBJ2-1	TRBD1	TGTGCCAGCAGCCAAGACAGGGGAAACAATGAGCAGTTCTTC	CASSQDRGNNEQFF
few	TRBV5-4	TRBJ2-7	TRBD1	TGTGCCAGCAGCTCGGACAGGGCCTCCTACGAGCAGTACTTC	CASSSDRASYEQYF
NA	TRBV4-2	TRBJ1-2	NA	TGTGCCAGCAGCTCCGGGACAAGAGCCTATGGCTACACCTTC	CASSSGTRAYGYTF
NA	TRBV7-2	TRBJ2-3	NA	TGTGCCAGCAGCTCCCTTTACACAGATACGCAGTATTTT	CASSSLYTDTQYF
many	TRBV4-1	TRBJ1-1	NA	TGCGCCAGCAGCCAACTAAGATACGAGGGTTTCACTGAAGCTTTCTTT	CASSQLRYEGFTEAFF
few	TRBV4-2	TRBJ2-5	NA	TGTGCCAGCAGCCAAGTGGGGGGGGCCGATCGCCAAGAGACCCAGTACTTC	CASSQVGGADRQETQYF
many	TRBV7-9	TRBJ2-3	TRBD2	TGTGCCAGCAGCCCCCGCTCCGGGACTAGCGGGGGATTGGATACGCAGTATTTT	CASSPRSGTSGGLDTQYF
once	TRBV7-6	TRBJ2-7	TRBD1	TGTGCCAGCAGCCTACGACAGGGAAACAACGAGCAGTACTTC	CASSLRQGNNEQYF
NA	TRBV6-5	TRBJ1-6	NA	TGTGCCAGCGGCCCGGGACTACTTAATTCACCCCTCCACTTT	CASGPGLLNSPLHF
many	TRBV30	TRBJ1-2	TRBD1	TGTGCCTGGACCGAAACAGGGGCAAACTATGGCTACACCTTC	CAWTETGANYGYTF
few	TRBV7-3	TRBJ2-3	NA	TGTGCCAGCAGCCCCGGTGGGGGCGTGGAGTATTTT	CASSPGGGVEYF
NA	TRBV7-2	TRBJ2-5	NA	TGTGCCAGCAGCTTGGACAGACAAGAGACCCAGTACTTC	CASSLDRQETQYF
many	TRBV4-2	TRBJ2-3	TRBD2	TGTGCCAGCAGCCAAATTGGCGGGGGGGGCACAGATACGCAGTATTTT	CASSQIGGGGTDTQYF
NA	TRBV11-3	TRBJ2-2	TRBD1	TGTGCCAGCAGCTCATCCGGGACAGGGACCGGGGAGCTGTTTTTT	CASSSSGTGTGELFF
NA	TRBV5-4	TRBJ1-2	TRBD1	TGTGCCAGCAGGACGACAGGGGGCTATAACTATGGCTACACCTTC	CASRTTGGYNYGYTF
many	TRBV21-1	TRBJ1-2	NA	TGTGCCACCCCTAGGGGCCGACGGGGCTACACCTTC	CATPRGRRGYTF
few	TRBV1	TRBJ2-3	NA	TGCACCAGCAGCCGGAGGCGGGGGGGTACCACAGATACGCAGTATTTT	CTSSRRRGGTTDTQYF
many	TRBV4-2	TRBJ2-5	NA	TGTGCCAGCAGCCAAGATAGGGCAGGGCCAGACGGGACCCAGTACTTC	CASSQDRAGPDGTQYF
few	TRBV6-4	TRBJ2-7	TRBD2	TGTGCCAGCAGTCTCTCTGTGGGGGGGGACTACGAGCAGTACTTC	CASSLSVGGDYEQYF
NA	TRBV2	TRBJ2-1	TRBD2	TGTGCCAGCAGGACTAGCGGAGCCTACAATGAGCAGTTCTTC	CASRTSGAYNEQFF
few	TRBV5-6	TRBJ2-1	TRBD1	TGTGCCAGCAGCCTCGGATCAAGGGGGCGGGTGAATGAGCAGTTCTTC	CASSLGSRGRVNEQFF
once	TRBV28	TRBJ2-5	NA	TGTGCCAGCAGTTTAGTGGAGCAAGAGACCCAGTACTTC	CASSLVEQETQYF